A single sample is the source of the 5 T cell receptor beta chains below, sequenced in a study of human T cells and chemical hapten exposure. Time point here: patch test 1, 2 weeks after DPC sensitization. Treatment specified: therapeutic diphenylcyclopropenone sensitization with weekly scalp DPC. TCRdb re-analysed the RACE reads in MiXCR, keeping a single row per CDR3 protein. The sample consists of about 49,000 distinct CDR3 sequences, around 9% of them appearing once. The sequencing here drew on whole blood, taken in connection with sensitization to the hapten diphenylcyclopropenone (DPC). These TCRs come from a woman in her forties or fifties with alopecia areata. Some clones in this sample may be carry-over from other donors' samples.

This clonotype showed up many times. This chain connects TRBV29-1 to TRBJ2-1; D perhaps matches TRBD2 (6 bases). The germline CDR1 and CDR2 sequences are SQVTM and ANQGSEA. V gave up 0 bases and J gave up 5 bases, with 14 bases separating them. CDR3 length equals 15 residues. This chain's CDR3 is CSVEDFRDFNNEQFF. The CDR3 nucleotides are TGCAGCGTTGAAGATTTTAGGGACTTCAACAATGAGCAGTTCTTC.

This clonotype was recorded at least ten times. The chain is built from TRBV6-1 and TRBJ1-1; no clear D gene. Trimming stripped 5 bases from V and 0 bases from J, with 7 bases between. The CDR3 sequence is 13 residues long. Germline loops: CDR1 MNHNS, CDR2 SASEGT. The CDR3 sequence is CASSSKVNTEAFF. The CDR3 DNA follows: TGTGCCAGCAGTTCAAAGGTGAACACTGAAGCTTTCTTT.

This clonotype was seen at least ten times. This chain joins TRBV11-2 and TRBJ2-5; D gene ambiguous. Per germline, CDR1 SGHAT and CDR2 FQNNGV. V was pared by 0 bases and J by 2 bases, with 10 bases between. The CDR3 extends over 15 amino acids. The CDR3 sequence: CASSLDLGRQETQYF. The DNA of the CDR3 is TGTGCCAGCAGCTTAGATCTAGGCAGGCAAGAGACCCAGTACTTC.

This clonotype came up many times. This rearrangement joins TRBV6-5 to TRBJ1-1; D remains ambiguous. Germline CDR1 MNHEY, CDR2 SVGAGI. Trimming took off 2 bases at V and 1 base at J, with 8 bases between the two ends. The CDR3 extends over 14 amino acids. CDR3 DNA sequence: TGTGCCAGCAGTTACGTCACGGGGAACACTGAAGCTTTCTTT. Translation: CASSYVTGNTEAFF.

The chain has TRBV20-1 and TRBJ2-7, with D tentatively TRBD1 (5 bases). Germline V CDR1 and CDR2: DFQATT, SNEGSKA (reference sequence). Trimming pared 5 bases from V and 6 bases from J, leaving 14 bases between. The CDR3 is 12 residues long. The chain's CDR3 is CSASVSQGEQYF. The CDR3 bases are TGCAGTGCTTCGGTCTCCCAGGGCGAGCAGTACTTC.